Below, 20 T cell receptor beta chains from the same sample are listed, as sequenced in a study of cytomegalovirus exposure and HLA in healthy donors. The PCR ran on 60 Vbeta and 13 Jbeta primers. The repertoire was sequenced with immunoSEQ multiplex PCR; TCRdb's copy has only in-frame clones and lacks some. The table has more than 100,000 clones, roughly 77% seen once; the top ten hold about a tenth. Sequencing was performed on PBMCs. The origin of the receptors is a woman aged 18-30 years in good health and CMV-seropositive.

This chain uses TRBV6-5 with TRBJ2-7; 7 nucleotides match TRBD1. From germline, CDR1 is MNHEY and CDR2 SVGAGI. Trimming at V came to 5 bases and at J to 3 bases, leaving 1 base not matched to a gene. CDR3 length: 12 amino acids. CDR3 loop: CASSGTDYEQYF. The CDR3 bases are TGTGCCAGCAGTGGGACAGACTACGAGCAGTACTTC.

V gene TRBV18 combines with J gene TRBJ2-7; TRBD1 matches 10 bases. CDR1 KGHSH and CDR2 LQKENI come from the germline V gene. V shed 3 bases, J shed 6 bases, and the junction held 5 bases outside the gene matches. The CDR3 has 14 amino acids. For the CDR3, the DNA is TGTGCCAGCTCACCGGGACAGGGGACGTCCGAGCAGTACTTC. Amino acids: CASSPGQGTSEQYF.

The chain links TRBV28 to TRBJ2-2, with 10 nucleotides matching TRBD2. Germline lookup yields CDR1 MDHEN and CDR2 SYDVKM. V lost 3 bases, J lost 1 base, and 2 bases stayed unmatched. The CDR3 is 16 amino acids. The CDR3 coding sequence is TGTGCCAGCAGTTTTCTAGCGGGGGTGAACACCGGGGAGCTGTTTTTT. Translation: CASSFLAGVNTGELFF.

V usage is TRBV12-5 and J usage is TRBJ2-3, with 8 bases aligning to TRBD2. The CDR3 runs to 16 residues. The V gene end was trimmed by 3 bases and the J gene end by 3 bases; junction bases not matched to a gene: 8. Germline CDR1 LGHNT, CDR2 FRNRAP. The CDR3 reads CASGFFLAGKTDTQYF. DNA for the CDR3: TGTGCTAGTGGTTTCTTCTTAGCGGGGAAAACAGATACGCAGTATTTT.

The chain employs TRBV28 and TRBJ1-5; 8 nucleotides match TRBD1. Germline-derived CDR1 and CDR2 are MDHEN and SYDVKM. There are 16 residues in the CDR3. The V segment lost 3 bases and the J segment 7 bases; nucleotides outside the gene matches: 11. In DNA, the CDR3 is TGTGCCAGCAGTTTGCCCCGGACAGGGCTGGGACAGCCCCAGCATTTT. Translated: CASSLPRTGLGQPQHF. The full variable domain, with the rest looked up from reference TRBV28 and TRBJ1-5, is DVKVTQSSRYLVKRTGEKVFLECVQDMDHENMFWYRQDPGLGLRLIYFSYDVKMKEKGDIPEGYSVSREKKERFSLILESASTNQTSMYLCASSLPRTGLGQPQHFGDGTRLSIL.

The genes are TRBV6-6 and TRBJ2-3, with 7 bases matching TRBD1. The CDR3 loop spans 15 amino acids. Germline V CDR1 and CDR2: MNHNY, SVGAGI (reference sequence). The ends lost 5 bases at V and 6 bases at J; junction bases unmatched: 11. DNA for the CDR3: TGTGCCAGCAGTACGACAGGGAGCCCTACCGATACGCAGTATTTT. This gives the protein CASSTTGSPTDTQYF.

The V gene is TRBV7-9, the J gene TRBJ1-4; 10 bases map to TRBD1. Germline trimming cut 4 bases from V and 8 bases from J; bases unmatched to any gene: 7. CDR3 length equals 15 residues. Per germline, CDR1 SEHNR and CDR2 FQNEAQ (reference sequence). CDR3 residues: CASSSGTGVGEKLFF. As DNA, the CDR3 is TGTGCCAGCAGCTCCGGGACAGGGGTGGGAGAAAAACTGTTTTTT.

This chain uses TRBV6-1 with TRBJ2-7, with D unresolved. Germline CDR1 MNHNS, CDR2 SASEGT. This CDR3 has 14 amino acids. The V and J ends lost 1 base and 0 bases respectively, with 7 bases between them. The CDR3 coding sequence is TGTGCCAGCAGTGAAGAAGCAGGCTCCTACGAGCAGTACTTC. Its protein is CASSEEAGSYEQYF.

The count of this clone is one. This chain's CDR3 is CASSPLRGSGGYEQYF. The CDR3 coding sequence is TGTGCCAGCAGTCCACTAAGGGGGTCAGGGGGCTACGAGCAGTACTTC. The rearrangement uses TRBV25-1 and TRBJ2-7; 7 bases agree with TRBD1. The ends lost 5 bases at V and 3 bases at J; junction bases unmatched: 13. Germline V gives CDR1 MGHDK, CDR2 SYGVNS. The CDR3 has 16 residues.

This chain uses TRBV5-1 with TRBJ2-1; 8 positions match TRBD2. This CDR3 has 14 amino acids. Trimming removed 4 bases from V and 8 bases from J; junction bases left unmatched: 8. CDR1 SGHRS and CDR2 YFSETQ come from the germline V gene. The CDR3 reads CASSPGGAGDEQFF. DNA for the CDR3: TGCGCCAGCAGCCCCGGGGGGGCCGGAGATGAGCAGTTCTTC.

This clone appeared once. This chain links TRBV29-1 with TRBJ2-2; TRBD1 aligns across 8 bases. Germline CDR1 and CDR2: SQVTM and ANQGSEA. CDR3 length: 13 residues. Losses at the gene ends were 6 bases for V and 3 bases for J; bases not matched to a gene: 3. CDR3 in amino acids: CSVATGDTGELFF. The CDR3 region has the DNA TGCAGCGTGGCGACAGGGGACACCGGGGAGCTGTTTTTT.

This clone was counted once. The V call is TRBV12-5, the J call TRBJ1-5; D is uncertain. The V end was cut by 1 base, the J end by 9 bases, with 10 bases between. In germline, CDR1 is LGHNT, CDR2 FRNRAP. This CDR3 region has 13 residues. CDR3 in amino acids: CASGLGSTRPQHF. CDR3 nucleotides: TGTGCTAGTGGTTTGGGAAGTACTCGGCCCCAGCATTTT.

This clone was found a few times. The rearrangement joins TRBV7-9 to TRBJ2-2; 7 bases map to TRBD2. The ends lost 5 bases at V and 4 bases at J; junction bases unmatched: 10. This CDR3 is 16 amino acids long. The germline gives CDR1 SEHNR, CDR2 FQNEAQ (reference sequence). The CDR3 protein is CASSPNGGRGTGELFF. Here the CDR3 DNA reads TGTGCCAGCAGCCCCAACGGGGGGAGAGGCACCGGGGAGCTGTTTTTT. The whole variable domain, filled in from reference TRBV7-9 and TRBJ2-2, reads DTGVSQNPRHKITKRGQNVTFRCDPISEHNRLYWYRQTLGQGPEFLTYFQNEAQLEKSRLLSDRFSAERPKGSFSTLEIQRTEQGDSAMYLCASSPNGGRGTGELFFGEGSRLTVL.

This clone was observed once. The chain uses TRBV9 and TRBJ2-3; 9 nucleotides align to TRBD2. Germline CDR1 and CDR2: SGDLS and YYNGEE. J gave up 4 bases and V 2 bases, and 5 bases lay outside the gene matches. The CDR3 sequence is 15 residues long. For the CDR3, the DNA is TGTGCCAGCAGCGTCGGCGGGAGGGCTTCAGATACGCAGTATTTT. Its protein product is CASSVGGRASDTQYF.

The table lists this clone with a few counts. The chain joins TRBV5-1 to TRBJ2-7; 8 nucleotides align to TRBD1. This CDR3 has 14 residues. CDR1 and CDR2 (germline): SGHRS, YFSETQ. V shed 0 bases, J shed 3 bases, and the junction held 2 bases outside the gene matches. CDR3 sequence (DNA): TGCGCCAGCAGCTTGGGAGGACAGGGCTACGAGCAGTACTTC. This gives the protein CASSLGGQGYEQYF.

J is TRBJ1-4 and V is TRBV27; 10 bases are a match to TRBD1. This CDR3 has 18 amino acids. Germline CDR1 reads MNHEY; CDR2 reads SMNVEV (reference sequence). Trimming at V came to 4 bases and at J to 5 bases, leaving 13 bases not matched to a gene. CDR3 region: CASSSVWEKDRGNEKLFF. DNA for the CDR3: TGTGCCAGCAGTTCGGTTTGGGAGAAGGACAGGGGGAATGAAAAACTGTTTTTT.

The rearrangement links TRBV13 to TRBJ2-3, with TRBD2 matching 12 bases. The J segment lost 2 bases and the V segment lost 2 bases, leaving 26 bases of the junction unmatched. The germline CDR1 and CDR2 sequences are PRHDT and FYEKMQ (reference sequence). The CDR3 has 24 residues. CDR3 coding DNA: TGTGCCAGCAGCTTAACCACCTACGATATTTCTAGCGGGAGGGCAGGGTACGACACAGATACGCAGTATTTT. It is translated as CASSLTTYDISSGRAGYDTDTQYF.

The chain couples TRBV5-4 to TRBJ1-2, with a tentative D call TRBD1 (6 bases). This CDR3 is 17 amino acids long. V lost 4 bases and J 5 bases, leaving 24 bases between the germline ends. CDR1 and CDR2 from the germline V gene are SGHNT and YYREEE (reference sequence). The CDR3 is CASSLIPSKTGFYGYTF. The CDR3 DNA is TGTGCCAGCAGCCTAATCCCCTCTAAGACAGGCTTTTATGGCTACACCTTC.

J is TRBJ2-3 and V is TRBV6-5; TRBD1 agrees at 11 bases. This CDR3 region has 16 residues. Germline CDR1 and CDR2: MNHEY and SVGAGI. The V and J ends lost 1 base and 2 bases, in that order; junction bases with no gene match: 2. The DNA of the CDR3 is TGTGCCAGCAGTTACTGGACAGGGGGCTTCACAGATACGCAGTATTTT. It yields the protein CASSYWTGGFTDTQYF.

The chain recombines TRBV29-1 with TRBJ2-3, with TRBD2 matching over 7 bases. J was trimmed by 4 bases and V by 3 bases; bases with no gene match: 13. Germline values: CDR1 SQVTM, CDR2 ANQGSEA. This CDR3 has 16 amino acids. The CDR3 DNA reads TGCAGCGTTGAGGGGACTACCGCGGGTGGGGCAGATACGCAGTATTTT. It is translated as CSVEGTTAGGADTQYF.